This record concerns one T cell receptor beta chain sequence. The sample comes from a study of T cell responses to AZD1222 COVID-19 vaccine. Only in-frame clones appear in the TCRdb table, and some are missing; sequencing was by immunoSEQ multiplex PCR. The sample records approximately 150,000 clones, just under 95% being singletons. The TCR originated in an adult in good health. Here the sequenced sample was peripheral blood, taken on day 0 of AZD1222 vaccination.

The CDR3 DNA follows: TGTGCCAGCAGCTCCTTTGAGCAGGGGACCGGTTTTTTCTTC. It specifies CASSSFEQGTGFFF. The chain joins TRBV11-1 to TRBJ2-1; D may be TRBD1 (6 bases). Deletions cut 4 bases from V and 16 bases from J, with 23 bases between. The CDR3 covers 14 residues. Germline V lookup: CDR1 SGHAT, CDR2 FQDESV (reference sequence). The full variable domain, with the rest looked up from reference TRBV11-1 and TRBJ2-1, is EAEVAQSPRYKITEKSQAVAFWCDPISGHATLYWYRQILGQGPELLVQFQDESVVDDSQLPKDRFSAERLKGVDSTLKIQPAELGDSAMYLCASSSFEQGTGFFFGPGTRLTVL.